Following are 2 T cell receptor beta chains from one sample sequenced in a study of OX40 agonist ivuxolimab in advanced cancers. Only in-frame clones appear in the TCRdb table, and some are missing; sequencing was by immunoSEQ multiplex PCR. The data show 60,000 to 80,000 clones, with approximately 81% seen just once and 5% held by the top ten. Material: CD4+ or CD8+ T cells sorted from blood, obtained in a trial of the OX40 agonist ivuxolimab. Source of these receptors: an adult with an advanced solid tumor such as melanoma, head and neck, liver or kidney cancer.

The CDR3 loop is CASSVGDRAHYEQYF. The CDR3 region has the DNA TGTGCCAGCAGCGTAGGGGACAGGGCACACTACGAGCAGTACTTC. The genes are TRBV9 and TRBJ2-7, with TRBD1 identical over 9 bases. V shed 0 bases and J 3 bases; nucleotides not matched to a gene: 4. Germline V gene data show CDR1 as SGDLS and CDR2 as YYNGEE. The CDR3 covers 15 residues.

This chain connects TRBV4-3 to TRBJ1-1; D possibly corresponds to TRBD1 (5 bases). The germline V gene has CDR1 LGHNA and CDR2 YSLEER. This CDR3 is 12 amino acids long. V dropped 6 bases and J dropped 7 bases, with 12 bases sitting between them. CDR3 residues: CASRLGQGEAFF. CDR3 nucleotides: TGCGCCAGCAGGCTAGGGCAGGGTGAAGCTTTCTTT.